These T cell receptor beta chains were read from a single sample in a study of Ad26.COV2.S vaccination and SARS-CoV-2 variants. Here immunoSEQ multiplex PCR was the method, and the copy in TCRdb shows in-frame clones only, minus some. The sample records a few hundred thousand clones, about 89% being singletons. The source material was peripheral blood, sampled in a trial of Ad26.COV2.S vaccine versus placebo. These receptors all come from a person between 18 and 60 years old who received the Ad26.COV2.S COVID-19 vaccine or a placebo. Each CDR3 is given with its conserved first and last residue. Fields, in order: J gene, CDR3 length, clone size, D gene, V gene, CDR3 protein, CDR3 DNA. The D gene is left open where the match is weak. A clone size is listed for some rows: how often the clone was seen (once, few, many), or a class if it is expanded.

TRBJ1-4 16 NA TRBD1 TRBV9 CASSPHPDRVGEKLFF TGTGCCAGCAGCCCACACCCCGACAGGGTCGGGGAAAAACTGTTTTTT
TRBJ2-1 15 NA TRBD2 TRBV7-9 CASSLMGGSLNEQFF TGTGCCAGCAGCTTAATGGGGGGGTCTCTCAATGAGCAGTTCTTC
TRBJ1-5 16 NA NA TRBV6-4 CASSDPDSRFNQPQHF TGTGCCAGCAGTGACCCGGACAGTCGATTCAATCAGCCCCAGCATTTT
TRBJ1-4 15 NA NA TRBV6-1 CASSEASERVEKLFF TGTGCCAGCAGTGAAGCTTCAGAAAGGGTTGAAAAACTGTTTTTT
TRBJ2-7 12 NA NA TRBV30 CAWSVSPYEQYF TGTGCCTGGAGTGTATCCCCCTACGAGCAGTACTTC
TRBJ2-5 13 NA NA TRBV10-3 CAISAGVQETQYF TGTGCCATCAGTGCAGGGGTACAAGAGACCCAGTACTTC
TRBJ2-2 15 NA TRBD1 TRBV2 CASSERTGDTGELFF TGTGCCAGCAGTGAACGGACAGGGGACACCGGGGAGCTGTTTTTT
TRBJ1-5 16 NA NA TRBV6-4 CASSDSARREHQPQHF TGTGCCAGCAGTGACTCGGCTCGGAGGGAGCATCAGCCCCAGCATTTT
TRBJ1-4 15 NA NA TRBV6-2/TRBV6-3 CASSSPGATNEKLFF TGTGCCAGCAGTTCCCCAGGAGCAACTAATGAAAAACTGTTTTTT
TRBJ2-1 18 NA NA TRBV9 CASSVAGAVGGAYNEQFF TGTGCCAGCAGCGTAGCTGGAGCAGTCGGGGGAGCCTACAATGAGCAGTTCTTC
TRBJ2-5 11 NA TRBD1 TRBV19 CASSGGETQYF TGTGCCTCATCAGGGGGAGAGACCCAGTACTTC
TRBJ2-1 13 NA TRBD1 TRBV10-3 CAISVQGATEQFF TGTGCCATCAGTGTTCAGGGGGCAACTGAGCAGTTCTTC
TRBJ2-2 17 NA TRBD2 TRBV19 CASSPTGLATNTGELFF TGTGCCAGTAGTCCAACGGGACTAGCGACGAACACCGGGGAGCTGTTTTTT
TRBJ1-4 16 NA NA TRBV6-7 CASSPGHSKTNEKLFF TGTGCCAGCAGTCCGGGACACTCAAAGACTAATGAAAAACTGTTTTTT
TRBJ2-1 16 once NA TRBV5-1 CASTAQRTSEDNEQFF TGCGCCAGCACCGCGCAGAGGACCTCGGAGGATAATGAGCAGTTCTTC
TRBJ1-5 18 NA NA TRBV20-1 CSASFSAVGADSNQPQHF TGCAGTGCTAGTTTTTCCGCGGTTGGAGCAGATAGCAATCAGCCCCAGCATTTT
TRBJ2-1 15 NA NA TRBV3-1/TRBV3-2 CASSQALGSYNEQFF TGTGCCAGCAGCCAAGCGCTGGGCTCCTACAATGAGCAGTTCTTC
TRBJ1-5 15 NA NA TRBV13 CASSFGVGSNQPQHF TGTGCCAGCAGCTTTGGTGTGGGAAGCAATCAGCCCCAGCATTTT
TRBJ2-2 13 NA NA TRBV28 CASSFSGSGELFF TGTGCCAGCAGTTTTTCCGGATCCGGGGAGCTGTTTTTT
TRBJ2-3 15 NA NA TRBV7-2 CASSLVPGPSQEQYF TGTGCCAGCAGCTTAGTTCCAGGGCCCTCTCAGGAGCAGTATTTT
TRBJ2-2 18 once NA TRBV7-9 CASSLEAGGVPNTGELFF TGTGCCAGCAGCTTAGAGGCAGGGGGGGTTCCGAACACCGGGGAGCTGTTTTTT
TRBJ2-2 12 NA NA TRBV6-5 CASSYSGGELFF TGTGCCAGCAGTTACTCGGGCGGTGAGCTGTTTTTT
TRBJ2-1 15 NA TRBD1 TRBV6-5 CASRSGTGGLEEQFF TGTGCCAGCAGATCCGGGACAGGGGGTCTTGAGGAGCAGTTCTTC
TRBJ2-3 15 NA NA TRBV7-9 CASSSGRVTPDTQYF TGTGCCAGCAGCTCCGGACGAGTGACTCCAGATACGCAGTATTTT
TRBJ2-7 14 NA NA TRBV3-1/TRBV3-2 CASSLGRGGYEQYF TGTGCCAGCAGCCTGGGCAGGGGAGGGTACGAGCAGTACTTC
TRBJ1-2 14 NA NA TRBV6-5 CATNRGRQGGGYTF TGTGCCACCAATCGAGGGCGGCAGGGCGGGGGCTACACCTTC
TRBJ2-2 15 NA TRBD1 TRBV19 CASSIVGTARGELFF TGTGCCAGTAGTATTGTGGGGACAGCACGCGGGGAGCTGTTTTTT
TRBJ2-7 15 NA TRBD1 TRBV14 CTLSGTGTGFYEQYF TGTACCCTCAGTGGTACCGGGACAGGGTTCTACGAGCAGTACTTC
TRBJ1-3 13 NA NA TRBV5-8 CATSGISGNTIYF TGTGCCACCTCAGGAATCTCTGGAAACACCATATATTTT
TRBJ1-3 14 NA NA TRBV11-3 CASSKQSSGNTIYF TGTGCCAGCAGCAAGCAGAGCTCTGGAAACACCATATATTTT
TRBJ2-2 16 NA TRBD2 TRBV4-1 CASSQDTSGIGGELFF TGCGCCAGCAGCCAAGATACTAGCGGGATTGGCGGGGAGCTGTTTTTT
TRBJ2-5 13 NA NA TRBV28 CASSLGVEETQYF TGTGCCAGCAGTCTGGGGGTGGAAGAGACCCAGTACTTC
TRBJ2-7 14 NA NA TRBV5-4 CASSMDGWVGEQYF TGTGCCAGCAGCATGGACGGTTGGGTTGGCGAGCAGTACTTC
TRBJ2-3 16 NA TRBD2 TRBV7-9 CASSLTGGSRIDTQYF TGTGCCAGCAGCTTAACCGGCGGGAGTCGGATAGATACGCAGTATTTT
TRBJ1-2 12 few TRBD1 TRBV12-5 CASVRDSYGYTF TGTGCTAGTGTCCGGGACAGCTATGGCTACACCTTC
TRBJ2-3 15 NA TRBD2 TRBV7-3 CASSAGAGAGDTQYF TGTGCCAGCAGCGCCGGAGCGGGGGCTGGGGATACGCAGTATTTT
TRBJ1-2 12 NA NA TRBV30 CAWSVILGGYTF TGTGCCTGGAGTGTGATATTAGGTGGCTACACCTTC
TRBJ1-1 15 NA NA TRBV4-3 CASSQDRAGNTEAFF TGCGCCAGCAGCCAAGATCGGGCGGGGAACACTGAAGCTTTCTTT
TRBJ1-3 15 NA NA TRBV7-9 CASSLAGTIGNTIYF TGTGCCAGCAGCTTAGCGGGGACTATTGGAAACACCATATATTTT
TRBJ2-3 17 NA TRBD1 TRBV7-9 CASSLPGQGVPTDTQYF TGTGCCAGCAGCCTACCGGGACAGGGGGTCCCCACAGATACGCAGTATTTT
TRBJ2-3 12 NA TRBD1 TRBV19 CASSIDRGGQYF TGTGCCAGTAGCATAGACAGGGGTGGGCAGTATTTT
TRBJ2-7 15 NA NA TRBV6-5 CASSYDGGNSYEQYF TGTGCCAGCAGTTACGATGGCGGTAACTCCTACGAGCAGTACTTC
TRBJ2-2 18 NA TRBD1 TRBV4-2 CASSQEVRTGVGTGELFF TGTGCCAGCAGCCAAGAGGTCCGGACAGGGGTAGGTACCGGGGAGCTGTTTTTT
TRBJ2-7 14 NA TRBD2 TRBV6-5 CASRGGRDHYEQYF TGTGCCAGCAGGGGCGGGAGGGACCACTACGAGCAGTACTTC
TRBJ2-7 15 NA NA TRBV5-1 CASSFGAGLTYEQYF TGCGCCAGCAGCTTTGGTGCGGGTTTAACCTACGAGCAGTACTTC
TRBJ1-2 13 NA NA TRBV30 CAWSVGRGYGYTF TGTGCCTGGAGTGTAGGCAGGGGCTATGGCTACACCTTC
TRBJ2-5 15 NA TRBD1 TRBV5-1 CASSSGTGSGETQYF TGCGCCAGCAGCTCAGGGACAGGGTCGGGAGAGACCCAGTACTTC
TRBJ1-6 15 many TRBD1 TRBV3-1/TRBV3-2 CASSQAGTDNSPLHF TGTGCCAGCAGCCAAGCCGGGACAGATAATTCACCCCTCCACTTT
TRBJ2-1 15 once NA TRBV4-3 CASSQGGLSYNEQFF TGCGCCAGCAGCCAAGGAGGGCTGTCCTACAATGAGCAGTTCTTC
TRBJ1-2 12 NA NA TRBV29-1 CSALPLDYGYTF TGCAGCGCTCTCCCCCTTGACTATGGCTACACCTTC
TRBJ2-5 14 NA NA TRBV5-4 CASSLGGGRETQYF TGTGCCAGCAGCTTGGGCGGAGGGAGAGAGACCCAGTACTTC
TRBJ2-5 16 NA NA TRBV30 CAWSVGTSSLGGDQYF TGTGCCTGGAGTGTAGGTACTAGCTCCCTTGGAGGGGACCAGTACTTC
TRBJ2-3 13 NA NA TRBV19 CASRGWPTDTQYF TGTGCCAGCCGGGGTTGGCCCACAGATACGCAGTATTTT